This TCR beta chain was obtained from a study of blood T cell repertoires in COVID-19 (dated by TCRdb to the early 2020s). Notes on the research overall: Samples covering the acute and convalescent phases of COVID-19 were provided by collaborators in the United States, Italy and Spain. The material from the prospective study consisted of cDNA or gDNA derived from T cells, B-cell-depleted T cells, or PBMCs. Deeply sampled blood TCRbeta repertoires from subjects exposed to, actively infected with, or recovered from COVID-19 were included in the dataset. A freely available public database, intended as a resource for researchers studying the immune response to SARS-CoV-2, is where the repertoires were released. The samples were drawn from two sources: the first 160 participants of the ongoing ImmuneRACE study, and fewer than 1,500 subjects contributed by 6 global collaborators. A de-identified subject ID, COVID-19 status, age in years and sex were almost always included in the sample metadata. Where available, HLA class I and class II types were taken from metadata supplied by the sample provider and were not determined by assay-based typing. Here is what the overall study found, with its caveats: The amount of clinical and demographic metadata varied by source and participant and was provided uncurated.

This clone was seen only once. No cognate antigen has been identified for it. No base quality values were provided; no much bigger clone lies one nucleotide off. TCRbeta CDR3 regions were amplified from genomic DNA by means of the immunoSEQ Assay, a bias-controlled multiplex PCR. Per the original workflow: The number of nucleated cells in each sample was estimated from the amplification of reference gene primers within the assay. Sequence reads were collapsed and filtered to measure the absolute abundance of every unique TCRbeta CDR3 rearrangement. Productive Simpson clonality was computed per sample as the square root of Simpson's diversity index over productive rearrangements. In TCRdb, the immuneACCESS table is reduced to in-frame sequences with V and J assigned. These tables do not hold every clone; where another copy was compared, an unresolved V gene accounts for under half, and the others remain unexplained. V and J calls plus clone size are reproduced from that table; the DNA served to infer D and trimming. Present in this sample are 150,000 to 200,000 clones, 85% of which were seen just once. The ten largest account for approximately 5.4% of the sample.

One collaborating source in Seattle enrolled patients while the patients were actively infected and followed the patients over time throughout the course of disease. Collaborating institutions collected whole blood in K2EDTA tubes following their own protocols. Collaborator samples were shipped for TCRbeta analysis as frozen whole blood, isolated PBMCs, or DNA extracted from either sample type. The TCR was taken from a woman between 50 and 59 years old with COVID-19, enrolled during active disease. Sequencing was carried out using peripheral blood.

Here is the DNA: TGTGCCAGCTATTCCCCATTCCTTTCGGGGGATGATAGCACAGATACGCAGTATTTT. Its coded protein is CASYSPFLSGDDSTDTQYF. Recombination joined TRBV28 with TRBJ2-3; TRBD2 is perhaps the D gene, given 6 matching bases. From its cysteine to its phenylalanine, the CDR3 spans 19 amino acids. Just CDR3 DNA is preserved here, 57 bases in frame from base 1. V gives up 8 bases and J gives up 0 bases, and the segment between their germline ends measures 27 bases. CDR1 and CDR2, per the germline V gene, are MDHEN and SYDVKM.